Below are 6 T cell receptor beta chains sequenced from a single sample in a study of technical replicates of blood from several donors. Assay: immunoSEQ multiplex PCR; the TCRdb copy retains only in-frame clones and omits some. The sample has 45,000 to 60,000 clones, approximately 95% seen once. Sample: T cells isolated from PBMCs. The origin of the receptors is a human donor in good health.

For the CDR3, the DNA is TGTGCCAGCAGCCCAGGACTAGCGGGGGAGACCCAGTACTTC. Its translation: CASSPGLAGETQYF. The chain combines TRBV5-4 with TRBJ2-5, with 12 bases fitting TRBD2. Germline CDR1 SGHNT, CDR2 YYREEE (reference sequence). V shed 4 bases and J 5 bases; nucleotides not matched to a gene: 3. This CDR3 has 14 amino acids.

The V call is TRBV27, the J call TRBJ2-7; 7 bases agree with TRBD1. CDR1 MNHEY and CDR2 SMNVEV come from the germline V gene (reference sequence). V dropped 5 bases and J dropped 2; count of bases not matched to a gene: 12. The CDR3 covers 16 residues. For the CDR3, the DNA is TGTGCCAGCAGTCAAAGTTGGGGACAGTTAGCCTACGAGCAGTACTTC. Protein product: CASSQSWGQLAYEQYF.

The J gene is TRBJ2-7, the V gene TRBV27; 9 bases are shared with TRBD2. The CDR3 spans 14 residues. The germline V gene has CDR1 MNHEY and CDR2 SMNVEV (reference sequence). V was pared by 2 bases and J by 2 bases, with 1 base of the junction left unmatched. As DNA, the CDR3 is TGTGCCAGCAGTTTAGCGGGAGGGACCTACGAGCAGTACTTC. This gives the protein CASSLAGGTYEQYF.

J is TRBJ2-3 and V is TRBV7-9; 11 bases match TRBD2. The CDR3 contains 16 residues. The germline V gene has CDR1 SEHNR and CDR2 FQNEAQ (reference sequence). The ends lost 5 bases at V and 4 bases at J; junction bases unmatched: 8. The CDR3 bases are TGTGCCAGCAGCGTACTAGCGGGAGTAGTATCAGATACGCAGTATTTT. Protein sequence: CASSVLAGVVSDTQYF.

CDR3 in amino acids: CASSQTGIGTEAFF. The CDR3 bases are TGTGCCAGCTCACAAACAGGGATAGGCACTGAAGCTTTCTTT. The V gene is TRBV18, the J gene TRBJ1-1, with D possibly being TRBD1 (6 bases). The CDR3 has 14 residues. The germline gives CDR1 KGHSH, CDR2 LQKENI. Trimming took off 4 bases at V and 4 bases at J, with 13 bases between the two ends. Complete variable domain (other parts from reference TRBV18 and TRBJ1-1): NAGVMQNPRHLVRRRGQEARLRCSPMKGHSHVYWYRQLPEEGLKFMVYLQKENIIDESGMPKERFSAEFPKEGPSILRIQQVVRGDSAAYFCASSQTGIGTEAFFGQGTRLTVV.

The chain has TRBV27 and TRBJ2-5, with 12 bases aligning to TRBD1. The length of the CDR3 is 16 residues. The germline V gene has CDR1 MNHEY and CDR2 SMNVEV (reference sequence). V lost 5 bases, J lost 4 bases, and 8 bases stayed unmatched. The CDR3 reads CASSIGTGGAGETQYF. The DNA for the CDR3 is TGTGCCAGCAGTATCGGGACAGGGGGCGCAGGAGAGACCCAGTACTTC.